The 29 T cell receptor beta chains below come from one sample, sequenced in a study of T-cell memory formation after mild COVID-19. Via MiXCR, TCRdb re-called the 5' RACE reads, giving one row per CDR3 protein. The repertoire holds some 130,000 distinct CDR3 sequences, with roughly 15% as singletons. Sequenced material: PBMCs or a T cell subset sorted from them (not recorded which). These receptors were taken from an adult woman who had mild COVID-19 (a few samples of this study predate the infection). Cell type and time point are not known.

This chain connects TRBV10-3 to TRBJ2-7, with D possibly being TRBD2 (5 bases). Trimming left V 0 bases short and J 5 bases short, with 8 bases between. The CDR3 covers 13 residues. The germline V gene has CDR1 ENHRY and CDR2 SYGVKD. The CDR3 sequence: CAISESGLNEQYF. The CDR3 DNA follows: TGTGCCATCAGTGAGTCTGGACTGAACGAGCAGTACTTC.

This chain joins TRBV20-1 and TRBJ1-5, with 9 nucleotides matching TRBD1. Germline V gene lookup returns CDR1 DFQATT and CDR2 SNEGSKA (reference sequence). V dropped 6 bases and J dropped 2; count of bases not matched to a gene: 17. The length of the CDR3 is 18 residues. CDR3 nucleotide sequence: TGCAGTGCGGGAGTTAAGGAGGACAGGGGATGGGGCAATCAGCCCCAGCATTTT. Its protein product is CSAGVKEDRGWGNQPQHF.

The CDR3 bases are TGTGCCAGCAGTTCGGGGCAGGGGGATACCACGCAGTATTTT. Translating it yields CASSSGQGDTTQYF. This chain connects TRBV11-3 to TRBJ2-3; TRBD1 agrees at 7 bases. Germline CDR1 reads SGHNT; CDR2 reads YENEEA. CDR3 length: 14 residues. J gave up 9 bases and V 6 bases, and 12 bases lay outside the gene matches. The full variable domain, completed using reference TRBV11-3 and TRBJ2-3, is EAGVVQSPRYKIIEKKQPVAFWCNPISGHNTLYWYLQNLGQGPELLIRYENEEAVDDSQLPKDRFSAERLKGVDSTLKIQPAELGDSAVYLCASSSGQGDTTQYFGPGTRLTVL.

This clonotype has ten or more counts. CDR3 loop: CASSLTTYSSTDTQYF. DNA of the CDR3: TGTGCCAGCAGCCTTACGACCTATTCTAGCACAGATACGCAGTATTTT. The rearrangement uses TRBV9 and TRBJ2-3; D is uncertain. The CDR3 consists of 16 residues. Germline CDR1 reads SGDLS; CDR2 reads YYNGEE. V was pared by 4 bases and J by 0 bases, with 15 bases between. The full variable domain, rest sourced from reference TRBV9 and TRBJ2-3, is DSGVTQTPKHLITATGQRVTLRCSPRSGDLSVYWYQQSLDQGLQFLIQYYNGEERAKGNILERFSAQQFPDLHSELNLSSLELGDSALYFCASSLTTYSSTDTQYFGPGTRLTVL.

This clonotype was recorded a few times. The chain couples TRBV6-5 to TRBJ2-7; possible D gene TRBD2, 5 bases. The CDR3 is 15 amino acids. V shed 0 bases and J shed 8 bases, with 17 bases lying between them. The germline V gene encodes CDR1 MNHEY and CDR2 SVGAGI. CDR3 nucleotide sequence: TGTGCCAGCAGTTACTCTGACCTCGGGGAGCAAAAGCAGTACTTC. It is translated as CASSYSDLGEQKQYF.

The chain carries TRBV19 and TRBJ2-7, with 13 bases lining up with TRBD2. The CDR3 loop spans 13 amino acids. The germline V gene has CDR1 LNHDA and CDR2 SQIVND (reference sequence). J lost 4 bases, V lost 8 bases, and 2 bases had no gene match. The CDR3 loop reads CASGLAGVYEQYF. The CDR3 DNA reads TGTGCCAGTGGACTAGCGGGAGTGTACGAGCAGTACTTC.

This sequence joins TRBV4-1 and TRBJ2-3, with 14 bases aligning to TRBD2. Germline-derived CDR1 and CDR2 are MGHRA and YSYEKL. The V segment lost 1 base and the J segment 14 bases; nucleotides outside the gene matches: 11. There are 16 residues in the CDR3. The CDR3 protein is CASSQGLAGGFPLMYF. The CDR3 DNA is TGCGCCAGCAGCCAAGGACTAGCGGGGGGGTTCCCCCTAATGTATTTT.

V is TRBV3-1 and J is TRBJ1-2; the D is unclear. Germline lookup yields CDR1 LGHDT and CDR2 YNNKEL (reference sequence). V was cut by 1 base and J by 7 bases, with 10 bases left in between. This CDR3 spans 13 amino acids. The CDR3 sequence: CASSQAGIGGYTF. The CDR3 region has the DNA TGTGCCAGCAGCCAAGCCGGGATCGGTGGCTACACCTTC.

This clonotype appeared a few times. V and J are TRBV3-1 and TRBJ2-3; TRBD2 aligns across 11 bases. The V gene's germline CDR1 is LGHDT and CDR2 YNNKEL (reference sequence). This CDR3 contains 17 residues. V lost 3 bases, J lost 6 bases, and 11 bases stayed unmatched. CDR3 sequence reads: CASSHLTSGTLSDTQYF. The DNA of the CDR3 is TGTGCCAGCAGCCACCTGACTAGCGGGACGTTATCGGATACGCAGTATTTT.

This clonotype was observed many times. The rearrangement joins TRBV28 to TRBJ1-6; 10 bases are a match to TRBD1. The J segment lost 14 bases and the V segment lost 7 bases, leaving 11 bases of the junction unmatched. The CDR3 length is 14 residues. Germline CDR1 is MDHEN and CDR2 is SYDVKM. The CDR3 nucleotides are TGTGCCAGCACCCAGACAGGGGGCCTTGCGGCCCTCCACTTT. It yields the protein CASTQTGGLAALHF.

The chain joins TRBV15 to TRBJ1-1, with 10 bases fitting TRBD1. The CDR3 has 18 residues. Germline values: CDR1 LNHNV, CDR2 YYDKDF (reference sequence). Unmatched junction bases numbered 14, after V lost 5 bases and J lost 2 bases. CDR3 sequence reads: CATSGHLGTGDINTEAFF. The CDR3 DNA follows: TGTGCCACCAGCGGCCACCTGGGGACAGGGGATATAAACACTGAAGCTTTCTTT. Looking up the rest from reference TRBV15 and TRBJ1-1 gives the full variable domain: DAMVIQNPRYQVTQFGKPVTLSCSQTLNHNVMYWYQQKSSQAPKLLFHYYDKDFNNEADTPDNFQSRRPNTSFCFLDIRSPGLGDTAMYLCATSGHLGTGDINTEAFFGQGTRLTVV.

The sample holds a few counts of this clonotype. The chain joins TRBV7-8 to TRBJ1-6, with D unclear. The CDR3 consists of 14 residues. Germline-derived CDR1 and CDR2 are SGHVS and FQNEAQ. Trimming shortened V by 5 bases and J by 0 bases, and 5 bases separated the two germline ends. In nucleotides, the CDR3 is TGTGCCAGCAGCCTGAGCTCCTATAATTCACCCCTCCACTTT. Amino acids: CASSLSSYNSPLHF.

The rearrangement joins TRBV4-2 to TRBJ2-7; D ambiguous. Germline V gene sequence: CDR1 LGHNA, CDR2 YNFKEQ. V was trimmed by 1 base and J by 4 bases, leaving 14 bases between them. CDR3 length: 15 amino acids. The CDR3 is CASSQVYPSSYEQYF. In DNA form, the CDR3 reads TGTGCCAGCAGCCAAGTTTACCCCTCATCTTACGAGCAGTACTTC.

This rearrangement joins TRBV20-1 to TRBJ1-2; D is uncertain. The germline V and J ends were trimmed by 2 bases and 4 bases, with 11 bases remaining between them. Germline loops: CDR1 DFQATT, CDR2 SNEGSKA (reference sequence). The CDR3 has 13 residues. CDR3 sequence reads: CSARSLDSYGYTF. DNA for the CDR3: TGCAGTGCTAGAAGTTTGGATTCCTATGGCTACACCTTC.

The chain joins TRBV24-1 to TRBJ2-7; 9 positions match TRBD1. V lost 5 bases and J lost 5; bases outside the gene matches: 9. The length of the CDR3 is 15 residues. Germline V gene sequence: CDR1 KGHDR, CDR2 SFDVKD. The CDR3 nucleotides read TGTGCCACCAGTGCCCGAACAGGGGGCGCGGACGAGCAGTACTTC. Translated, it gives CATSARTGGADEQYF.

This chain connects TRBV21-1 to TRBJ2-1; the D call of TRBD1 is as the table states it, not checked on the DNA. TRBV21-1 is annotated as a pseudogene. The CDR3 has 13 residues. The CDR3 nucleotides read TGTGCCAGCAGCACCTCTCCGGGGGGTGAGCAGTTCTTC. As protein: CASSTSPGGEQFF.

The rearrangement joins TRBV12-3 or TRBV12-4 to TRBJ1-2; a weak D match, TRBD1 (5 bases). CDR3 length: 13 amino acids. V dropped 3 bases and J dropped 8 bases, with 13 bases sitting between them. The CDR3 protein is CASSLQGALGYTF. In DNA, the CDR3 is TGTGCCAGCAGTTTGCAAGGGGCCCTGGGCTACACCTTC.

This clonotype has just a few counts. The J gene is TRBJ2-1, the V gene TRBV7-9, with D possibly being TRBD2 (6 bases). CDR3 length: 15 amino acids. V shed 2 bases and J shed 8 bases, with 16 bases lying between them. Germline-derived CDR1 and CDR2 are SEHNR and FQNEAQ (reference sequence). The CDR3 sequence is CASSLRDSWGDEQFF. CDR3 nucleotides: TGTGCCAGCAGCTTAAGGGACTCCTGGGGGGATGAGCAGTTCTTC. Full variable domain (missing parts from reference TRBV7-9 and TRBJ2-1): DTGVSQNPRHKITKRGQNVTFRCDPISEHNRLYWYRQTLGQGPEFLTYFQNEAQLEKSRLLSDRFSAERPKGSFSTLEIQRTEQGDSAMYLCASSLRDSWGDEQFFGPGTRLTVL.

This clonotype was counted only a few times. V and J are TRBV7-8 and TRBJ1-3; D is uncertain. The CDR3 totals 16 residues. V gave up 5 bases and J gave up 2 bases, with 16 bases separating them. Germline CDR1 SGHVS, CDR2 FQNEAQ. The CDR3 reads CASSNRLSLPGNTIYF. Here the CDR3 DNA reads TGTGCCAGCAGCAACAGACTCTCCCTCCCTGGAAACACCATATATTTT.

The V gene is TRBV6-5, the J gene TRBJ2-2, with TRBD2 identical over 12 bases. V shed 7 bases and J 2 bases; nucleotides not matched to a gene: 11. Per the germline V gene, CDR1 is MNHEY and CDR2 is SVGAGI. CDR3 size: 18 residues. Here the CDR3 DNA reads TGTGCCAGCACAATGGGGCTAGCGGGAGGGCCAAACACCGGGGAGCTGTTTTTT. Residues: CASTMGLAGGPNTGELFF.

At least ten counts were recorded for this clonotype. The chain is built from TRBV24-1 and TRBJ2-7, with D possibly TRBD1 on 6 matching bases. From germline, CDR1 is KGHDR and CDR2 SFDVKD. V dropped 4 bases and J dropped 2 bases, with 11 bases sitting between them. This CDR3 is built from 14 residues. CDR3 residues: CATSDRGSPYEQYF. DNA for the CDR3: TGTGCCACCAGTGACAGGGGATCTCCCTACGAGCAGTACTTC.

The chain has TRBV7-9 and TRBJ2-7, with TRBD1 matching 7 bases. Looked up from germline, CDR1 is SEHNR and CDR2 is FQNEAQ (reference sequence). With V trimmed by 7 bases and J by 2 bases, 5 bases remained unmatched. The CDR3 contains 13 residues. CDR3 coding DNA: TGTGCCAGCACCACAGGGGTCACCTACGAGCAGTACTTC. Protein sequence: CASTTGVTYEQYF. Full variable domain (outside the CDR3, taken from reference TRBV7-9 and TRBJ2-7): DTGVSQNPRHKITKRGQNVTFRCDPISEHNRLYWYRQTLGQGPEFLTYFQNEAQLEKSRLLSDRFSAERPKGSFSTLEIQRTEQGDSAMYLCASTTGVTYEQYFGPGTRLTVT.

This clonotype has just a few counts. The V and J genes are TRBV29-1 and TRBJ2-1; possible D gene TRBD2, 6 bases. The CDR3 extends over 13 amino acids. Trimming cost V 5 bases and J 2 bases, with 10 bases left between them. Germline V lookup: CDR1 SQVTM, CDR2 ANQGSEA. For the CDR3, the DNA is TGCAGCGTTAACGGGGGTGCCTACAATGAGCAGTTCTTC. Translating it yields CSVNGGAYNEQFF.

This clonotype was observed a few times. The V and J genes are TRBV12-3 or TRBV12-4 and TRBJ1-3, with TRBD1 matching over 9 bases. The CDR3 spans 16 residues. V lost 2 bases, J lost 1 base, and 3 bases stayed unmatched. The DNA for the CDR3 is TGTGCCAGCAGTTTACTGGGGACAGGGTCTGGAAACACCATATATTTT. This translates into CASSLLGTGSGNTIYF.

A few counts support this clonotype. This sequence joins TRBV27 and TRBJ2-5; 9 nucleotides match TRBD1. CDR3 length: 14 residues. Germline assignment: CDR1 MNHEY and CDR2 SMNVEV (reference sequence). With V trimmed by 6 bases and J by 5 bases, 7 bases remained unmatched. The CDR3 region is CASSRDREGETQYF. CDR3 nucleotide sequence: TGTGCCAGCAGCCGGGACAGGGAAGGGGAGACCCAGTACTTC.

In this sample, this clonotype turned up many times. The chain recombines TRBV12-3 or TRBV12-4 with TRBJ2-7; D could derive from TRBD1 or TRBD2 (5 bases each). This CDR3 contains 11 residues. V lost 1 base, J lost 7 bases, and 5 bases lay in between. CDR3 protein: CASSLGGEQYF. In DNA form, the CDR3 reads TGTGCCAGCAGTTTAGGGGGGGAGCAGTACTTC.

The sample holds many counts of this clonotype. The chain uses TRBV7-9 and TRBJ2-7; D is perhaps TRBD2 (6 bases). The CDR3 length is 14 residues. Germline CDR1 is SEHNR and CDR2 is FQNEAQ (reference sequence). Trimming took off 5 bases at V and 4 bases at J, with 15 bases between the two ends. CDR3 region: CASSPLGGGYEQYF. In DNA form, the CDR3 reads TGTGCCAGCAGCCCGCTCGGAGGAGGGTACGAGCAGTACTTC.

This chain connects TRBV29-1 to TRBJ1-1; no reliable D call. Trimming left V 5 bases short and J 10 bases short, with 11 bases between. CDR3 length equals 10 residues. Germline CDR1 reads SQVTM; CDR2 reads ANQGSEA. CDR3 residues: CSVLLWGAFF. The CDR3 coding sequence is TGCAGCGTTCTGCTCTGGGGAGCTTTCTTT.

In this sample, this clonotype turned up a few times. The rearrangement uses TRBV20-1 and TRBJ2-3, with 9 nucleotides matching TRBD1. The CDR3 has 13 amino acids. In germline, CDR1 is DFQATT, CDR2 SNEGSKA (reference sequence). J gave up 2 bases and V 5 bases, and 2 bases lay outside the gene matches. The CDR3 here is CSARDRDTDTQYF. CDR3 nucleotides: TGCAGTGCTCGGGACAGGGACACAGATACGCAGTATTTT.